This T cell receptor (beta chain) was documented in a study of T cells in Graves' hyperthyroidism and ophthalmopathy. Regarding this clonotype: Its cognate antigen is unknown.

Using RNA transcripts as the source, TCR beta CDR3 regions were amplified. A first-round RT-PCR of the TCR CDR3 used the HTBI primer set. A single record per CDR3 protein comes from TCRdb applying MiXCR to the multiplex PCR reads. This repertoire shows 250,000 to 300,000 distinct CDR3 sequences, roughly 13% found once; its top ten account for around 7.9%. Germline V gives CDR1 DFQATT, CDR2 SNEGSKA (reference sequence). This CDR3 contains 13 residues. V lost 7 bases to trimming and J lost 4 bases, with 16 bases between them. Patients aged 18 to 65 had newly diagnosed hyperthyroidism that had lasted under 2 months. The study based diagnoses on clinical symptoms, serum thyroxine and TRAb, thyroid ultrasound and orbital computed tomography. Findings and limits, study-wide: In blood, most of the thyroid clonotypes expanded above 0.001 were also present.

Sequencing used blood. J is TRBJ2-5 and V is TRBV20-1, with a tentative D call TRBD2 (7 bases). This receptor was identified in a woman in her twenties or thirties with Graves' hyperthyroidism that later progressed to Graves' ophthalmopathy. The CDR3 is CSDEGGARETQYF. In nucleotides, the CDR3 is TGCAGTGACGAGGGGGGGGCCAGAGAGACCCAGTACTTC.